What follows describes a single TCR beta chain. These data originate in a study of blood T cell repertoires in COVID-19. Looking at the study overall: Sites across the United States, Italy and Spain contributed samples from acute and convalescent COVID-19. PBMCs, B-cell-depleted T cells, or T cells were the source of the cDNA or gDNA that made up the material.

TCRdb's table, derived via immunoSEQ multiplex PCR, lists solely in-frame clones and lacks some. The sample has about 290,000 clones; around 92% are singletons. Source material: peripheral blood. The TCR sequence derives from a woman in her 30s with COVID-19, enrolled during active disease.

This CDR3 reads CASSLLDRGLAGELFF. CDR3 DNA: TGTGCCAGCAGTTTGTTGGACAGGGGGCTTGCCGGGGAGCTGTTTTTT. The chain joins TRBV27 to TRBJ2-2, with 11 positions matching TRBD1. This CDR3 has 16 amino acids. Germline CDR1 is MNHEY and CDR2 is SMNVEV (reference sequence). Losses at the gene ends were 3 bases for V and 6 bases for J; bases not matched to a gene: 6.